These 21 T cell receptor beta chains originate from one sample sequenced in a study of OX40 agonist ivuxolimab in advanced cancers. This table comes from immunoSEQ multiplex PCR, and its TCRdb copy is limited to in-frame clones, with some not included. The table has tens of thousands of clones, 90% seen once. The sequencing used CD4+ or CD8+ T cells sorted from blood, collected in a trial of the OX40 agonist ivuxolimab. These receptors were taken from an adult with an advanced solid tumor such as melanoma, head and neck, liver or kidney cancer.

This rearrangement joins TRBV7-2 to TRBJ1-1, with D maybe TRBD1 (5 bases). This CDR3 is built from 15 residues. Per the germline V gene, CDR1 is SGHTA and CDR2 is FQGNSA. Trimming cost V 3 bases and J 1 base, with 12 bases left between them. CDR3 bases: TGTGCCAGCAGCTTCGGGGGATCGGGGAACACTGAAGCTTTCTTT. Amino acids: CASSFGGSGNTEAFF.

For this clone: Other DNA sequences in this sample translate to the same CDR3. The chain has TRBV6-1 and TRBJ1-2; D ambiguous. The CDR3 extends over 13 amino acids. Trimming cost V 3 bases and J 2 bases, with 7 bases left between them. The germline gives CDR1 MNHNS, CDR2 SASEGT. CDR3 protein: CASSEGQNYGYTF. The CDR3 DNA sequence: TGTGCCAGCAGTGAGGGTCAGAACTATGGCTACACCTTC.

The CDR3 bases are TGTGCCATCAGTGAGTCCACAGGGGGCCTAGGGAGCAATCAGCCCCAGCATTTT. Protein: CAISESTGGLGSNQPQHF. The chain combines TRBV10-3 with TRBJ1-5, with 9 bases lining up with TRBD1. The CDR3 spans 18 residues. The germline gives CDR1 ENHRY, CDR2 SYGVKD. Trimming took 0 bases from V and 1 from J; bases not matched to a gene: 7.

To note about this clone: Because the CDR3's place on the DNA is in doubt, the DNA is left out and the CDR3 is given as listed by TCRdb. The chain joins TRBV19 to TRBJ1-2. The CDR3 spans 15 amino acids, including both terminal residues. The germline CDR1 and CDR2 sequences are LNHDA and SQIVND (reference sequence). CDR3 sequence: CASTGWFGAGYGYTF.

The rearrangement joins TRBV6-1 to TRBJ1-5, with 12 bases fitting TRBD1. CDR1 is MNHNS and CDR2 is SASEGT in the germline V gene. V was pared by 1 base and J by 6 bases, with 4 bases of the junction left unmatched. CDR3 length equals 16 residues. In DNA, the CDR3 is TGTGCCAGCAGTGAAGGGGGGACAGGGGGCGGTCAGCCCCAGCATTTT. Translated, it gives CASSEGGTGGGQPQHF.

J is TRBJ2-7 and V is TRBV30, with TRBD1 matching 8 bases. The trim removed 2 bases at V and 6 bases at J, leaving 9 bases unmatched. Germline V gene lookup returns CDR1 GTSNPN and CDR2 SVGIG (reference sequence). This CDR3 is 14 amino acids long. This CDR3 is CAWSQGAVLFEQYF. CDR3 nucleotide sequence: TGTGCCTGGAGTCAGGGGGCGGTCTTGTTCGAGCAGTACTTC.

The chain couples TRBV11-3 to TRBJ2-2; D is possibly TRBD2 (6 bases). V gave up 7 bases and J gave up 1 base, with 16 bases separating them. Per the germline V gene, CDR1 is SGHNT and CDR2 is YENEEA. This CDR3 is built from 16 residues. In DNA form, the CDR3 reads TGTGCCAGCACCCCGGGGGAACACAAGAACACCGGGGAGCTGTTTTTT. Protein: CASTPGEHKNTGELFF.

This rearrangement joins TRBV18 to TRBJ1-1, with 8 bases fitting TRBD1. Germline V gene sequence: CDR1 KGHSH, CDR2 LQKENI. V gave up 5 bases and J gave up 1 base; unmatched junction bases: 6. CDR3 length: 15 amino acids. CDR3 protein: CASSSGGVANTEAFF. The CDR3 region has the DNA TGTGCCAGCTCATCAGGGGGCGTAGCGAACACTGAAGCTTTCTTT.

V is TRBV4-1 and J is TRBJ2-7; 8 bases are a match to TRBD2. The V gene end was trimmed by 4 bases and the J gene end by 2 bases; junction bases not matched to a gene: 10. Germline V lookup: CDR1 MGHRA, CDR2 YSYEKL. This CDR3 is 16 amino acids long. This chain's CDR3 is CASSPGRLATTYEQYF. DNA of the CDR3: TGCGCCAGCAGCCCCGGGAGACTAGCGACCACCTACGAGCAGTACTTC.

This clone came up once. The chain is built from TRBV19 and TRBJ2-3; the D is unclear. The CDR3 is 18 amino acids. The germline V gene has CDR1 LNHDA and CDR2 SQIVND (reference sequence). Trimming pared 3 bases from V and 1 base from J, leaving 20 bases between. CDR3 sequence reads: CASSIPSDGIWGTDTQYF. CDR3 DNA: TGTGCCAGTAGTATCCCCTCTGACGGTATATGGGGCACAGATACGCAGTATTTT.

This clone was seen just once. The gene calls are TRBV28 and TRBJ1-1; D possibly corresponds to TRBD1 (6 bases). V lost 7 bases, J lost 6 bases, and 15 bases lay in between. Germline lookup yields CDR1 MDHEN and CDR2 SYDVKM. The CDR3 loop spans 13 amino acids. The CDR3 here is CASTERGRAEAFF. The CDR3 DNA sequence: TGTGCCAGCACCGAGCGGGGGCGGGCTGAAGCTTTCTTT. Supplemented by reference TRBV28 and TRBJ1-1, the full variable domain reads DVKVTQSSRYLVKRTGEKVFLECVQDMDHENMFWYRQDPGLGLRLIYFSYDVKMKEKGDIPEGYSVSREKKERFSLILESASTNQTSMYLCASTERGRAEAFFGQGTRLTVV.

CDR3 coding DNA: TGTGCCAGCAGTGACAGGTCTACCGGTAGTACAGATACGCAGTATTTT. Its protein is CASSDRSTGSTDTQYF. This chain links TRBV6-4 with TRBJ2-3; D gene uncertain. Trimming stripped 2 bases from V and 3 bases from J, with 15 bases between. The CDR3 loop spans 16 amino acids. The V gene's germline CDR1 is MRHNA and CDR2 SNTAGT.

The J gene is TRBJ2-5, the V gene TRBV5-1; the match to TRBD1 covers 8 bases. Germline V gene sequence: CDR1 SGHRS, CDR2 YFSETQ. The J segment lost 1 base and the V segment lost 4 bases, leaving 6 bases of the junction unmatched. The CDR3 extends over 15 amino acids. The CDR3 here is CASSTGQGTQETQYF. The CDR3 DNA sequence: TGCGCCAGCAGCACCGGACAGGGTACCCAAGAGACCCAGTACTTC.

As to this clone: Other DNA sequences in the sample encode the same CDR3. The rearrangement links TRBV5-1 to TRBJ2-4, with 7 nucleotides matching TRBD2. CDR1 and CDR2 from the germline V gene are SGHRS and YFSETQ. This CDR3 contains 13 residues. V lost 0 bases and J lost 9; bases outside the gene matches: 3. In DNA, the CDR3 is TGCGCCAGCAGCTTGGATGGGGGGGGCATTCAGTACTTC. It specifies CASSLDGGGIQYF.

The chain joins TRBV6-1 to TRBJ1-1; D gene uncertain. Germline CDR1 and CDR2: MNHNS and SASEGT. The V end was cut by 2 bases, the J end by 0 bases, with 7 bases between. CDR3 length: 14 amino acids. The CDR3 bases are TGTGCCAGCAGTGAACGTGGCATGAACACTGAAGCTTTCTTT. Translated: CASSERGMNTEAFF.

The V and J genes are TRBV30 and TRBJ1-1, with TRBD1 matching over 7 bases. The CDR3 is 18 residues long. J gave up 1 base and V 3 bases, and 17 bases lay outside the gene matches. From germline, CDR1 is GTSNPN and CDR2 SVGIG (reference sequence). In nucleotides, the CDR3 is TGTGCCTGGAGCGACCCCCGTCTCAGGGGGGAATGGAACACTGAAGCTTTCTTT. Protein: CAWSDPRLRGEWNTEAFF.

This chain connects TRBV7-6 to TRBJ2-5; D might be TRBD1 (7 bases). This CDR3 has 14 amino acids. V lost 5 bases to trimming and J lost 0 bases, with 10 bases between them. CDR1 is SGHVS and CDR2 is FNYEAQ in the germline V gene. CDR3 sequence: CASSAGQYQETQYF. For the CDR3, the DNA is TGTGCCAGCAGCGCGGGACAGTACCAAGAGACCCAGTACTTC.

CDR3 sequence: CASSIAGAGEKLFF. The DNA of the CDR3 is TGTGCCAGTAGTATCGCAGGCGCGGGGGAAAAACTGTTTTTT. The chain has TRBV19 and TRBJ1-4; no clear D gene. Trimming removed 3 bases from V and 8 bases from J, with 13 bases in between. Germline lookup yields CDR1 LNHDA and CDR2 SQIVND (reference sequence). The CDR3 is 14 amino acids.

This clone occurred once. This sequence joins TRBV7-3 and TRBJ1-6; 11 bases fit TRBD1. Germline lookup yields CDR1 SGHTA and CDR2 FQGTGA. The CDR3 runs 15 residues. V was clipped by 4 bases and J by 8 bases; unmatched bases: 4. Written as DNA, the CDR3 is TGTGCCAGCAGCTCCGGACAGGGGGCTTATTCACCCCTCCACTTT. Its protein is CASSSGQGAYSPLHF.

This clone was counted only a few times. DNA for the CDR3: TGTGCCAGCAGCGTAGCAGGGTTGAGGGGTCAGCCCCAGCATTTT. This gives the protein CASSVAGLRGQPQHF. The V call is TRBV9, the J call TRBJ1-5; tentatively, D is TRBD1 (5 bases). Trimming took off 0 bases at V and 6 bases at J, with 13 bases between the two ends. CDR1 is SGDLS, CDR2 YYNGEE, per germline. CDR3 length equals 15 residues. Full variable domain (remainder filled in from reference TRBV9 and TRBJ1-5): DSGVTQTPKHLITATGQRVTLRCSPRSGDLSVYWYQQSLDQGLQFLIQYYNGEERAKGNILERFSAQQFPDLHSELNLSSLELGDSALYFCASSVAGLRGQPQHFGDGTRLSIL.

This clone occurred once. J is TRBJ2-7 and V is TRBV7-8; 13 bases line up with TRBD2. Trimming cost V 6 bases and J 3 bases; bases outside gene matches: 5. Per the germline V gene, CDR1 is SGHVS and CDR2 is FQNEAQ. This CDR3 is 15 amino acids long. The CDR3, as DNA: TGTGCCAGCAGGGACCGGACTAGCGGGAGCTACGAGCAGTACTTC. Amino acid sequence: CASRDRTSGSYEQYF.